This T cell receptor (beta chain) was retrieved from a study of blood T cell repertoires in COVID-19. At the level of the study: Samples taken during acute and convalescent COVID-19 were collected in the United States, Italy and Spain. PBMCs, B-cell-depleted T cells, or T cells provided the cDNA or gDNA that made up the material.

This CDR3 has 12 residues. V was cut by 3 bases and J by 5 bases, with 11 bases left in between. Looked up from germline, CDR1 is DFQATT and CDR2 is SNEGSKA (reference sequence). Authors' data handling: For nucleated cells, counts were estimated from reference gene primer amplification. TCRdb keeps only in-frame clones here, not all; method: immunoSEQ multiplex PCR. The V and J calls and clone size were taken over from that table, and D and trimming were inferred from the DNA. Of 70,000 or so clones listed, approximately 90% are singletons. The sample taken for sequencing was peripheral blood. The TCR originated in a man aged 25 to 40 with acute or convalescent COVID-19. The chain carries TRBV20-1 and TRBJ2-7; possibly TRBD1 for D (5 bases). The CDR3: CSASDRRDEQYV. The CDR3 region has the DNA TGCAGTGCTAGTGATCGCAGGGACGAGCAGTACGTC.